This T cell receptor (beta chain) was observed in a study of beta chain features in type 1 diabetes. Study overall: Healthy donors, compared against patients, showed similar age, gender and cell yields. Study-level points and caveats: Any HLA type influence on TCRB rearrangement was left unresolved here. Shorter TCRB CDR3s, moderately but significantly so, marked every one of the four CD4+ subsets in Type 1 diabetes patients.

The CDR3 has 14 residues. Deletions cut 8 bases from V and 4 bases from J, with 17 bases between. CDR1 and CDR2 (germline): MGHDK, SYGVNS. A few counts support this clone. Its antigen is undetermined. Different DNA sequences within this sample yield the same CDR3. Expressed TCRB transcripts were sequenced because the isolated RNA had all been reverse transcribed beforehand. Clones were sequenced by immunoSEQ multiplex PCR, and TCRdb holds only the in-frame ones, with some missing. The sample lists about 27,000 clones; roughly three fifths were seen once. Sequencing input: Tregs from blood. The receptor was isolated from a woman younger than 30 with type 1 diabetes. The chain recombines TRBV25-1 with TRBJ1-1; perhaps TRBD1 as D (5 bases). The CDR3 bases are TGTGCCAGCCGTGGGGGGGGTGGCCCCACTGAAGCTTTCTTT. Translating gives CASRGGGGPTEAFF.